The 23 T cell receptor beta chains below come from one sample, sequenced in a study of CDR3 diversity in severe acne. One entry per CDR3 protein results from TCRdb running MiXCR on the PCR reads. Here the sample spans around 100,000 distinct CDR3 sequences, around 53% being singletons. Sequencing input: blood. The receptors derive from a male donor with acne.

This clonotype was picked up a small number of times. The chain joins TRBV29-1 to TRBJ2-7; 8 bases map to TRBD2. This CDR3 spans 13 amino acids. The V and J ends lost 6 bases and 3 bases, in that order; junction bases with no gene match: 7. CDR1 SQVTM and CDR2 ANQGSEA come from the germline V gene. For the CDR3, the DNA is TGCAGCGTAGCCGGGACTAGGGGCTACGAGCAGTACTTC. The encoded protein is CSVAGTRGYEQYF.

This clonotype has a count of ten or more. One end of the junction fails to match germline, which may point to a read error. CDR3 coding DNA: TGTGCTAGCAGTTACCCCGAGCTAGCGGGAGTATCCGGGGAGCTGTTTTTT. Translated: CASSYPELAGVSGELFF. The chain combines TRBV6-2 or TRBV6-3 with TRBJ2-2; 10 bases are shared with TRBD2. CDR3 length equals 17 residues. The germline CDR1 and CDR2 sequences are MNHEY and SVGEGT.

The chain couples TRBV5-6 to TRBJ1-5; no firm D call. The V gene's germline CDR1 is SGHDT and CDR2 YYEEEE. The CDR3 sequence is 14 residues long. Trimming removed 0 bases from V and 7 bases from J, with 11 bases in between. CDR3 DNA: TGTGCCAGCAGCTTGGAGTGGGCCGGCCAGCCCCAGCATTTT. Translated, it gives CASSLEWAGQPQHF. The full variable domain, in which reference TRBV5-6 and TRBJ1-5 provide the parts outside the CDR3, is DAGVTQSPTHLIKTRGQQVTLRCSPKSGHDTVSWYQQALGQGPQFIFQYYEEEERQRGNFPDRFSGHQFPNYSSELNVNALLLGDSALYLCASSLEWAGQPQHFGDGTRLSIL.

At least ten counts were recorded for this clonotype. The V gene is TRBV7-6, the J gene TRBJ2-2; 13 bases map to TRBD2. Germline-derived CDR1 and CDR2 are SGHVS and FNYEAQ. V lost 5 bases and J lost 6; bases outside the gene matches: 6. The CDR3 runs 16 residues. CDR3 residues: CASSDPLAGGPGELFF. Written as DNA, the CDR3 is TGTGCCAGCAGCGACCCACTAGCGGGAGGGCCCGGGGAGCTGTTTTTT.

This clonotype turned up a few times. The gene calls are TRBV7-3 and TRBJ2-2, with 7 positions matching TRBD1. The V and J ends lost 10 bases and 7 bases, in that order; junction bases with no gene match: 6. Germline V gene sequence: CDR1 SGHTA, CDR2 FQGTGA. CDR3 length: 12 residues. CDR3 sequence: CAIDRDGGELFF. The CDR3 DNA is TGTGCCATTGACAGGGACGGCGGGGAGCTGTTTTTT.

This clonotype was seen only a few times. V gene TRBV7-3 combines with J gene TRBJ1-5; D is unclear. V lost 11 bases and J 5 bases, leaving 13 bases between the germline ends. The CDR3 consists of 12 residues. The V gene's germline CDR1 is SGHTA and CDR2 FQGTGA. CDR3 DNA sequence: TGTGCCGAAAGAGGGTTACATCAGCCCCAGCATTTT. This encodes CAERGLHQPQHF.

The V and J genes are TRBV6-6 and TRBJ2-7, with a weak D call TRBD2 (6 bases). The V end was cut by 2 bases, the J end by 6 bases, with 8 bases between. The CDR3 is 12 residues long. Germline V CDR1 and CDR2: MNHNY, SVGAGI (reference sequence). Here the CDR3 reads CASSYLGGEQYF. CDR3 DNA sequence: TGTGCCAGCAGTTACCTGGGGGGCGAGCAGTACTTC.

The chain has TRBV2 and TRBJ1-5; TRBD1 matches at 8 bases. This CDR3 has 15 amino acids. Germline lookup yields CDR1 SNHLY and CDR2 FYNNEI. J was trimmed by 3 bases and V by 6 bases; bases with no gene match: 7. Here the CDR3 DNA reads TGTGCCAGCAGACCGGGACAGGTCATCAATCAGCCCCAGCATTTT. Translating gives CASRPGQVINQPQHF.

This clonotype was detected once. V and J are TRBV9 and TRBJ2-5; TRBD2 aligns across 10 bases. V shed 4 bases and J 5 bases; nucleotides not matched to a gene: 8. This CDR3 region has 15 residues. CDR1 and CDR2 (germline): SGDLS, YYNGEE. CDR3 sequence: CASSPSSGSGETQYF. For the CDR3, the DNA is TGTGCCAGCAGCCCCTCTAGCGGGAGCGGGGAGACCCAGTACTTC. Based on the CDR3 plus reference TRBV9 and TRBJ2-5, the full variable domain is DSGVTQTPKHLITATGQRVTLRCSPRSGDLSVYWYQQSLDQGLQFLIQYYNGEERAKGNILERFSAQQFPDLHSELNLSSLELGDSALYFCASSPSSGSGETQYFGPGTRLLVL.

The chain is built from TRBV12-5 and TRBJ1-1; D ambiguous. This CDR3 is built from 14 residues. Germline CDR1 is LGHNT and CDR2 is FRNRAP. The V end was cut by 1 base, the J end by 1 base, with 7 bases between. The CDR3 protein is CASGLGARNTEAFF. The CDR3 DNA is TGTGCTAGTGGTTTGGGGGCCAGGAACACTGAAGCTTTCTTT.

This clonotype occurred a few times. The gene calls are TRBV2 and TRBJ1-1; D is unresolved. This CDR3 is 12 amino acids long. Germline assignment: CDR1 SNHLY and CDR2 FYNNEI. V lost 8 bases, J lost 1 base, and 8 bases lay in between. CDR3 in DNA: TGTGCCAGCGGCACGTCGAACACTGAAGCTTTCTTT. This translates into CASGTSNTEAFF.

Comment on this clonotype: This is likely a read error, given that the CDR3 carries no conserved phenylalanine or tryptophan at its end. The rearrangement uses TRBV10-3 and TRBJ1-1, with D perhaps matching TRBD1 (5 bases). Germline lookup yields CDR1 ENHRY and CDR2 SYGVKD. The CDR3 is 14 amino acids. The CDR3 loop is CASSLSEGSTEAFS. The CDR3 DNA is TGTGCCAGCAGTTTATCGGAGGGGAGCACTGAAGCTTTCTCT.

J is TRBJ2-2 and V is TRBV6-5; TRBD1 matches 9 bases. The CDR3 length is 15 residues. V was pared by 7 bases and J by 7 bases, with 10 bases of the junction left unmatched. The V gene's germline CDR1 is MNHEY and CDR2 SVGAGI. CDR3 in DNA: TGTGCCAGCACCCCCGGACAGGGGCCGGGCGGGGAGCTGTTTTTT. Translated: CASTPGQGPGGELFF.

Details on this clonotype: A read error may explain this, as a much larger clone is one base away. The chain links TRBV20-1 to TRBJ2-1; tentative D call: TRBD2 (6 bases). Germline loops: CDR1 DFQATT, CDR2 SNEGSKA (reference sequence). The CDR3 is made up of 15 amino acids. For the CDR3, the DNA is TGCGGTGCTAGAGTTGGGGGGAGGTTCTACAATGAGCAGTTCTTC. The encoded protein is CGARVGGRFYNEQFF.

This clonotype showed up many times. The V call is TRBV5-8, the J call TRBJ2-2; no firm D call. The germline CDR1 and CDR2 sequences are SGHTS and YDEGEE. Deletions cut 2 bases from V and 4 bases from J, with 9 bases between. CDR3 length: 14 residues. CDR3 DNA: TGTGCCAGCAGCTTTGCGGCCGCCACCGGGGAGCTGTTTTTT. This codes for CASSFAAATGELFF.

To note about this clonotype: Possible read error: a much larger clone is one base away. V and J are TRBV2 and TRBJ1-4; weak D call: TRBD1 (5 bases). This CDR3 comprises 14 residues. Per the germline V gene, CDR1 is SNHLY and CDR2 is FYNNEI. Here the CDR3 DNA reads TGTGCCTGCCAACCGGGACGGGGGAATGAAAAACTGCTTTTT. It translates to CACQPGRGNEKLLF.

The chain links TRBV15 to TRBJ2-7; tentative D call: TRBD2 (6 bases). Germline CDR1 reads LNHNV; CDR2 reads YYDKDF (reference sequence). V was pared by 3 bases and J by 6 bases, with 24 bases between. The CDR3 loop spans 17 amino acids. CDR3 sequence (DNA): TGTGCCACCAGCAGCTTGGAACAGCAGGCTAGAGCGGGCGAGCAGTACTTC. Encoded protein: CATSSLEQQARAGEQYF.

This clonotype was counted at least ten times. The chain employs TRBV6-5 and TRBJ2-1; possibly TRBD1 for D (6 bases). The CDR3 is 13 residues long. Per the germline V gene, CDR1 is MNHEY and CDR2 is SVGAGI. Trimming left V 4 bases short and J 8 bases short, with 12 bases between. Here the CDR3 DNA reads TGTGCCAGCAGTTTAGGCAGGGGCTATGAGCAGTTCTTC. Residues: CASSLGRGYEQFF.

There are many counts of this clonotype. The chain has TRBV20-1 and TRBJ2-1; 10 positions match TRBD2. V dropped 0 bases and J dropped 7; count of bases not matched to a gene: 9. The germline V gene encodes CDR1 DFQATT and CDR2 SNEGSKA (reference sequence). This CDR3 contains 16 residues. CDR3 nucleotides: TGCAGTGCTAGAGATTCCTCTAGCGGGAGTATGAATGAGCAGTTCTTC. Residues: CSARDSSSGSMNEQFF.

This chain links TRBV29-1 with TRBJ1-5; D uncertain. The CDR3 length is 13 residues. The germline V and J ends were trimmed by 8 bases and 4 bases, with 15 bases remaining between them. CDR1 is SQVTM and CDR2 is ANQGSEA in the germline V gene. CDR3 nucleotide sequence: TGCAGCCCACCCTCCAAACCTAATCAGCCCCAGCATTTT. Protein product: CSPPSKPNQPQHF.

This sequence joins TRBV7-9 and TRBJ1-2, with D maybe TRBD1 (6 bases). The CDR3 spans 16 residues. The V end lost 4 bases, the J end lost 4 bases, and 19 bases lay between the germline ends. Per germline, CDR1 SEHNR and CDR2 FQNEAQ (reference sequence). CDR3 coding DNA: TGTGCCAGCAGCTCCATAGCAATCGACAGGCCCTATGGCTACACCTTC. Residues: CASSSIAIDRPYGYTF. Combining the CDR3 with reference TRBV7-9 and TRBJ1-2 gives the whole variable domain DTGVSQNPRHKITKRGQNVTFRCDPISEHNRLYWYRQTLGQGPEFLTYFQNEAQLEKSRLLSDRFSAERPKGSFSTLEIQRTEQGDSAMYLCASSSIAIDRPYGYTFGSGTRLTVV.

The chain is built from TRBV11-2 and TRBJ2-5, with 9 positions matching TRBD1. The CDR3 is 14 residues long. The ends lost 3 bases at V and 4 bases at J; junction bases unmatched: 3. Germline assignment: CDR1 SGHAT and CDR2 FQNNGV. The CDR3 loop reads CASSLTGGSETQYF. CDR3 bases: TGTGCCAGCAGCTTGACAGGGGGATCAGAGACCCAGTACTTC.

This clonotype was recorded at least ten times. This chain uses TRBV28 with TRBJ2-7, with D unresolved. Between the trimmed V and J ends, which lost 3 bases and 0 bases, there was a span of 12 bases. The CDR3 is made up of 15 amino acids. Germline V gene sequence: CDR1 MDHEN, CDR2 SYDVKM. The CDR3 protein is CASSFNFQDSYEQYF. The DNA for the CDR3 is TGTGCCAGCAGTTTCAATTTCCAGGACTCCTACGAGCAGTACTTC.